These T cell receptor beta chains were read from a single sample in a study of shared clonotypes between healthy human individuals. Clones were sequenced by immunoSEQ multiplex PCR, and TCRdb holds only the in-frame ones, with some missing. Of about 2.3 million clones in the sample, under 95% were seen once. Sequenced: naive CD4+ T cells from PBMCs. The source of these receptors is a man aged 18 to 30 in good health. Some clones in this sample may be carry-over from other donors' samples. Each CDR3 is given with its conserved first and last residue. The D gene is left open where the match is weak. Rows give clone size only sometimes, using once, few, many, or a class for an expanded clone.

V gene: TRBV4-3
clone size: once
D gene: TRBD2
J gene: TRBJ2-7
CDR3 DNA: TGCGCCAGCAGCCAAGACTTGCCCCAAGCGGGAGGGCTCGAGCAGTACTTC
CDR3 protein: CASSQDLPQAGGLEQYF

V gene: TRBV7-8
clone size: NA
D gene: NA
J gene: TRBJ1-1
CDR3 DNA: TGTGCCAGCAGCTCTCAGGGTAGTCCCACTGAAGCTTTCTTT
CDR3 protein: CASSSQGSPTEAFF

V gene: TRBV6-5
clone size: NA
D gene: TRBD1
J gene: TRBJ2-7
CDR3 DNA: TGTGCCAGCAGTTTCGCCGGGACAGGGGTGTACGAGCAGTACTTC
CDR3 protein: CASSFAGTGVYEQYF

V gene: TRBV10-3
clone size: NA
D gene: NA
J gene: TRBJ2-2
CDR3 DNA: TGTGCCATCAGGCCGGGGCCTATGGGGGATACCGGGGAGCTGTTTTTT
CDR3 protein: CAIRPGPMGDTGELFF

V gene: TRBV28
clone size: NA
D gene: NA
J gene: TRBJ2-1
CDR3 DNA: TGTGCCAGCAGTTTAGGGGGGGCCCTCAATGAGCAGTTCTTC
CDR3 protein: CASSLGGALNEQFF

V gene: TRBV30
clone size: few
D gene: TRBD1
J gene: TRBJ1-5
CDR3 DNA: TGTGCCTGGGACAGGGGTAATCAGCCCCAGCATTTT
CDR3 protein: CAWDRGNQPQHF

V gene: TRBV30
clone size: NA
D gene: NA
J gene: TRBJ1-5
CDR3 DNA: TGTGCCTGGACCCGGACAGCTTCTAATCAGCCCCAGCATTTT
CDR3 protein: CAWTRTASNQPQHF

V gene: TRBV7-8
clone size: once
D gene: NA
J gene: TRBJ2-7
CDR3 DNA: TGTGCCAGCAGCTCTAACTCCCGACAACTCACCCACGAGCAGTACTTC
CDR3 protein: CASSSNSRQLTHEQYF

V gene: TRBV29-1
clone size: once
D gene: NA
J gene: TRBJ1-1
CDR3 DNA: TGCAGCGTCGCACAGGGTAGGGACACTGAAGCTTTCTTT
CDR3 protein: CSVAQGRDTEAFF

V gene: TRBV5-1
clone size: NA
D gene: NA
J gene: TRBJ2-1
CDR3 DNA: TGCGCCAGTGGCCGGGACACGGGAGAAATTGAGCAGTTCTTC
CDR3 protein: CASGRDTGEIEQFF

V gene: TRBV12-1
clone size: NA
D gene: NA
J gene: TRBJ1-1
CDR3 DNA: TGTGCCAGCAGCTCCGTTGACGGACGGGTCACTGAAGCTTTCTTT
CDR3 protein: CASSSVDGRVTEAFF

V gene: TRBV27
clone size: NA
D gene: TRBD2
J gene: TRBJ2-5
CDR3 DNA: TGTGCCAGCAGTTTAATGGCTAGCGGTGTGGGAGAGACCCAGTACTTC
CDR3 protein: CASSLMASGVGETQYF

V gene: TRBV7-2
clone size: NA
D gene: TRBD2
J gene: TRBJ2-1
CDR3 DNA: TGTGCCAGCAGCCGCCCCACTAGCGGAGGCCCTCGCGAGCAGTTCTTC
CDR3 protein: CASSRPTSGGPREQFF

V gene: TRBV5-1
clone size: NA
D gene: TRBD2
J gene: TRBJ2-1
CDR3 DNA: TGCGCCAGCAGCTTGGTACCGGGGGGTGAGCAGTTCTTC
CDR3 protein: CASSLVPGGEQFF

V gene: TRBV27
clone size: NA
D gene: TRBD1
J gene: TRBJ1-5
CDR3 DNA: TGTGCCAGCAGGGGCAGGACAGGACAAAATAGCAATCAGCCCCAGCATTTT
CDR3 protein: CASRGRTGQNSNQPQHF

V gene: TRBV7-2
clone size: NA
D gene: NA
J gene: TRBJ2-7
CDR3 DNA: TGTGCCAGCAGCTTAGGTCCGCGGGCCTACGAGCAGTACTTC
CDR3 protein: CASSLGPRAYEQYF

V gene: TRBV5-4
clone size: NA
D gene: NA
J gene: TRBJ2-2
CDR3 DNA: TGTGCCAGCAGCTTGGAAGTGGTTAGTGCATCCGGGGAGCTGTTTTTT
CDR3 protein: CASSLEVVSASGELFF

V gene: TRBV28
clone size: NA
D gene: NA
J gene: TRBJ1-1
CDR3 DNA: TGTGCCAGCAGTCGGAACATTCCAGGGAACACTGAAGCTTTCTTT
CDR3 protein: CASSRNIPGNTEAFF

V gene: TRBV7-6
clone size: NA
D gene: NA
J gene: TRBJ2-2
CDR3 DNA: TGTGCCAGCAGCTTAAACAGGGTGGCCGGGGAGCTGTTTTTT
CDR3 protein: CASSLNRVAGELFF

V gene: TRBV4-1
clone size: NA
D gene: TRBD2
J gene: TRBJ2-7
CDR3 DNA: TGCGCCAGCAGCCAAGCTAGCGGGAGCTCCTACGAGCAGTACTTC
CDR3 protein: CASSQASGSSYEQYF

V gene: TRBV6-5
clone size: NA
D gene: TRBD2
J gene: TRBJ2-7
CDR3 DNA: TGTGCCAGCAGGCTCGGGGGGATCGAGTACTTC
CDR3 protein: CASRLGGIEYF

V gene: TRBV14
clone size: NA
D gene: NA
J gene: TRBJ2-3
CDR3 DNA: TGTGCCAGCAGCCATGGGCGGGGAGTAGGCACAGATACGCAGTATTTT
CDR3 protein: CASSHGRGVGTDTQYF

V gene: TRBV15
clone size: once
D gene: TRBD2
J gene: TRBJ2-1
CDR3 DNA: TGTGCCACCAGCAGAGATGCTCTAGCGGACTCCTACAATGAGCAGTTCTTC
CDR3 protein: CATSRDALADSYNEQFF

V gene: TRBV4-1
clone size: NA
D gene: NA
J gene: TRBJ2-7
CDR3 DNA: TGCGCCAGCAGCCAAGGTACGGGAAACAACGAGCAGTACTTC
CDR3 protein: CASSQGTGNNEQYF

V gene: TRBV7-2
clone size: once
D gene: TRBD2
J gene: TRBJ2-4
CDR3 DNA: TGTGCCAGCAGCTTAGCTGGGACTAGCGGGCTAGCCAAAAACATTCAGTACTTC
CDR3 protein: CASSLAGTSGLAKNIQYF

V gene: TRBV7-2
clone size: NA
D gene: TRBD1
J gene: TRBJ1-2
CDR3 DNA: TGTGCCAGCAGCTTACTGGGTCCGGGACAGGGGCCTCAATCTGGCTACACCTTC
CDR3 protein: CASSLLGPGQGPQSGYTF

V gene: TRBV2
clone size: NA
D gene: NA
J gene: TRBJ1-6
CDR3 DNA: TGTGCCAGCAGCGACGAAAGTAATTCACCCCTCCACTTT
CDR3 protein: CASSDESNSPLHF

V gene: TRBV20-1
clone size: NA
D gene: NA
J gene: TRBJ2-5
CDR3 DNA: TGCAGTGCTAGAGTTTTGGAGACCCAGTACTTC
CDR3 protein: CSARVLETQYF

V gene: TRBV7-2
clone size: NA
D gene: TRBD2
J gene: TRBJ2-5
CDR3 DNA: TGTGCCAGCAGCACTAGACTAGCGGGAGGCCTTCGAGGGGAGACCCAGTACTTC
CDR3 protein: CASSTRLAGGLRGETQYF

V gene: TRBV5-6
clone size: once
D gene: NA
J gene: TRBJ1-6
CDR3 DNA: TGTGCCAGCAGCTTGGGGTGGACACAGAGTTCACCCCTCCACTTT
CDR3 protein: CASSLGWTQSSPLHF

V gene: TRBV7-2
clone size: NA
D gene: TRBD1
J gene: TRBJ1-1
CDR3 DNA: TGTGCCAGCAGCTTAGAGGACAGGGGGCCCACTGAAGCTTTCTTT
CDR3 protein: CASSLEDRGPTEAFF

V gene: TRBV11-3
clone size: NA
D gene: NA
J gene: TRBJ2-5
CDR3 DNA: TGTGCCAGCAGCGCGGACAACATTTCTCGGGAGACCCAGTACTTC
CDR3 protein: CASSADNISRETQYF

V gene: TRBV4-1
clone size: NA
D gene: NA
J gene: TRBJ1-2
CDR3 DNA: TGCGCCAGCAGCCAAGCGGTCCCCCGGGGATTCGGAGGCTACACCTTC
CDR3 protein: CASSQAVPRGFGGYTF

V gene: TRBV2
clone size: NA
D gene: NA
J gene: TRBJ1-5
CDR3 DNA: TGTGCCAGCAGTGTTGAAAGGGAGGACCCGCGGAGCAATCAGCCCCAGCATTTT
CDR3 protein: CASSVEREDPRSNQPQHF

V gene: TRBV13
clone size: NA
D gene: NA
J gene: TRBJ1-3
CDR3 DNA: TGTGCCAGCAGTTTGTTGAGCTCTGGAAACACCATATATTTT
CDR3 protein: CASSLLSSGNTIYF

V gene: TRBV5-4
clone size: once
D gene: TRBD1
J gene: TRBJ1-1
CDR3 DNA: TGTGCCAGCAGCCCCGCACAGGGGGCCATGAACACTGAAGCTTTCTTT
CDR3 protein: CASSPAQGAMNTEAFF

V gene: TRBV11-3
clone size: NA
D gene: NA
J gene: TRBJ2-2
CDR3 DNA: TGTGCCACCGCCCGAAATGAGTTCTCCGGGGAGCTGTTTTTT
CDR3 protein: CATARNEFSGELFF

V gene: TRBV6-6
clone size: NA
D gene: NA
J gene: TRBJ2-1
CDR3 DNA: TGTGCCAGCAGTTACTCACCCTTTAACAATGAGCAGTTCTTC
CDR3 protein: CASSYSPFNNEQFF

V gene: TRBV5-1
clone size: NA
D gene: NA
J gene: TRBJ2-1
CDR3 DNA: TGCGCCAGCAGCTTGGACGGGGGATCCTACAATGAGCAGTTCTTC
CDR3 protein: CASSLDGGSYNEQFF

V gene: TRBV7-9
clone size: NA
D gene: NA
J gene: TRBJ2-1
CDR3 DNA: TGTGCCAGCACCCTCAGGGGCGAGGTCCCGGATGAGCAGTTCTTC
CDR3 protein: CASTLRGEVPDEQFF

V gene: TRBV28
clone size: NA
D gene: NA
J gene: TRBJ1-2
CDR3 DNA: TGTGCCAGCACCTCCCCCGGGGCCTATGGCTACACCTTC
CDR3 protein: CASTSPGAYGYTF

V gene: TRBV7-9
clone size: NA
D gene: TRBD1
J gene: TRBJ1-4
CDR3 DNA: TGTGCCAGCAGCCGGGGGGGACAGGGAGAAAAACTGTTTTTT
CDR3 protein: CASSRGGQGEKLFF

V gene: TRBV28
clone size: NA
D gene: NA
J gene: TRBJ1-4
CDR3 DNA: TGTGCCAGTCAGTTTGGTCGACGGGGAAAACTGTTTTTT
CDR3 protein: CASQFGRRGKLFF

V gene: TRBV28
clone size: NA
D gene: TRBD2
J gene: TRBJ2-7
CDR3 DNA: TGTGCCAGCAGTTTTACTCGGGGGACTAGCGCTATCGGCGAGCAGTACTTC
CDR3 protein: CASSFTRGTSAIGEQYF

V gene: TRBV6-6
clone size: NA
D gene: TRBD1
J gene: TRBJ2-7
CDR3 DNA: TGTGCCAGCAGTTCGAGGACAGGGGGCTACGAGCAGTACTTC
CDR3 protein: CASSSRTGGYEQYF